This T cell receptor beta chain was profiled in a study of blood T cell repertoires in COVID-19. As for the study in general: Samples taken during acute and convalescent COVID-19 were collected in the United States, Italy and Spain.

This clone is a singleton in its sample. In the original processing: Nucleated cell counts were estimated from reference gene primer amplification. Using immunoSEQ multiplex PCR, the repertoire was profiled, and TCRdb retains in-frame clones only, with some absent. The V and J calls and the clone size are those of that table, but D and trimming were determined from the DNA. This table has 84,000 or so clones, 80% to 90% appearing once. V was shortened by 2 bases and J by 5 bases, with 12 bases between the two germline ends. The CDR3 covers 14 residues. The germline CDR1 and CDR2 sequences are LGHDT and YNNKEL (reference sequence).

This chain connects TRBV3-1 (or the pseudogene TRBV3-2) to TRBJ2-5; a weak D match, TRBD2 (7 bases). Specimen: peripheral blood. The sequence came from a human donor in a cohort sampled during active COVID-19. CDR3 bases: TGTGCCAGCAGCCAAAGGGGGGGTGAGGAGACCCAGTACTTC. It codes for CASSQRGGEETQYF.